The clone carrying this TCR beta chain came up a few times. What it binds is not known. This sample stems from a study of T cells in Graves' hyperthyroidism and ophthalmopathy. Points from the study as a whole: Also found in blood were most expanded thyroid clonotypes above 0.001. Model-based prediction identified ophthalmopathy a median roughly six months prior to its onset.

Clinical symptoms, serum thyroxine and TRAb, thyroid ultrasound and orbital computed tomography together formed the diagnostic basis. Deletions cut 1 base from V and 0 bases from J, with 13 bases between. The CDR3 spans 17 residues. Germline V lookup: CDR1 SGHAT, CDR2 FQNNGV. The source material, RNA transcripts, was used to amplify TCR beta CDR3 regions. The HTBI set primed first-round TCR CDR3 RT-PCR. MiXCR, applied by TCRdb to the multiplex PCR reads, yields one record per CDR3 protein. The sample carries 660,000 or so distinct CDR3 sequences, under 25% recorded once. Sequenced sample: blood. The chain uses TRBV11-2 and TRBJ2-4, with D perhaps matching TRBD1 (5 bases). This receptor was taken from a man under 40 with Graves' ophthalmopathy. CDR3 loop: CASSLVATELAKNIQYF. The CDR3, as DNA: TGTGCCAGCAGCTTAGTGGCGACAGAGCTAGCCAAAAACATTCAGTACTTC.